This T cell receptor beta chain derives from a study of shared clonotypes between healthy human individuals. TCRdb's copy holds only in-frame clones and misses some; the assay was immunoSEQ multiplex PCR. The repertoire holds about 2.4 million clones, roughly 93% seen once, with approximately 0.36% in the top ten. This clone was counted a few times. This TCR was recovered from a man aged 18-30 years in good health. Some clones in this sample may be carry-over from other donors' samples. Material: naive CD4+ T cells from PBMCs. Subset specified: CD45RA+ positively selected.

The CDR3 sequence is CASSLSSTEAFF. The DNA of the CDR3 is TGTGCCAGCAGCTTGTCGAGCACTGAAGCTTTCTTT. The chain has TRBV5-6 and TRBJ1-1; no definite D call. Trimming cost V 1 base and J 4 bases, with 5 bases left between them. The CDR3 is 12 residues long. Germline loops: CDR1 SGHDT, CDR2 YYEEEE.